Listed here are 15 T cell receptor beta chains from one sample, sequenced in a study of OX40 agonist ivuxolimab in advanced cancers. Profiled with immunoSEQ multiplex PCR; TCRdb holds only in-frame clones, not every one. The data show 60,000 to 100,000 clones, around 92% seen once. Sequencing used CD4+ or CD8+ T cells sorted from blood, obtained in a trial of the OX40 agonist ivuxolimab. All receptors come from an adult with an advanced solid tumor such as melanoma, head and neck, liver or kidney cancer.

This clone was recorded once. The chain uses TRBV10-3 and TRBJ2-2; a possible D gene is TRBD1 (5 bases). The CDR3 extends over 15 amino acids. Germline CDR1 reads ENHRY; CDR2 reads SYGVKD. Between the trimmed V and J ends, which lost 3 bases and 6 bases, there was a span of 14 bases. The DNA of the CDR3 is TGTGCCATCAGTGATGACAGCGCCAACGCCGGGGAGCTGTTTTTT. Amino acid sequence: CAISDDSANAGELFF.

CDR3 in amino acids: CASSEGLGRVDEQFF. CDR3 nucleotides: TGTGCCAGCAGTGAAGGATTGGGAAGGGTGGATGAGCAGTTCTTC. V and J are TRBV2 and TRBJ2-1; unclear D gene. The CDR3 has 15 amino acids. V was pared by 1 base and J by 8 bases, with 15 bases between. In germline, CDR1 is SNHLY, CDR2 FYNNEI.

The rearrangement joins TRBV18 to TRBJ2-7; 13 nucleotides line up with TRBD2. Looked up from germline, CDR1 is KGHSH and CDR2 is LQKENI. Trimming removed 3 bases from V and 7 bases from J; junction bases left unmatched: 12. The CDR3 extends over 17 amino acids. DNA for the CDR3: TGTGCCAGCTCACCTAGGACTAGCGGGAGTGAAGGTACTGAGCAGTACTTC. Its protein product is CASSPRTSGSEGTEQYF. The full variable domain, with the rest looked up from reference TRBV18 and TRBJ2-7, is NAGVMQNPRHLVRRRGQEARLRCSPMKGHSHVYWYRQLPEEGLKFMVYLQKENIIDESGMPKERFSAEFPKEGPSILRIQQVVRGDSAAYFCASSPRTSGSEGTEQYFGPGTRLTVT.

This sequence joins TRBV28 and TRBJ2-2; 7 bases align to TRBD1. The germline V gene has CDR1 MDHEN and CDR2 SYDVKM. Trimming removed 6 bases from V and 0 bases from J; junction bases left unmatched: 7. The CDR3 spans 16 residues. The CDR3 DNA reads as TGTGCCAGCAGCATAACCGGGACAGCGAACACCGGGGAGCTGTTTTTT. Its translation: CASSITGTANTGELFF.

The rearrangement links TRBV10-2 to TRBJ1-5, with D perhaps matching TRBD1 (5 bases). Trimming cost V 4 bases and J 5 bases, with 9 bases left between them. Germline V gene lookup returns CDR1 WSHSY and CDR2 SAAADI. The CDR3 runs to 13 residues. As DNA, the CDR3 is TGCGCCAGCAGTGTTCAGACAGATCAGCCCCAGCATTTT. This sequence encodes CASSVQTDQPQHF.

The chain links TRBV15 to TRBJ2-1; tentatively, D is TRBD1 (5 bases). Germline V gene sequence: CDR1 LNHNV, CDR2 YYDKDF (reference sequence). The CDR3 is 15 residues long. V was clipped by 0 bases and J by 7 bases, with 13 bases between them. This CDR3 is CATSRDARAWNEQFF. CDR3 DNA: TGTGCCACCAGCAGAGATGCCAGGGCCTGGAATGAGCAGTTCTTC.

This clone came up once. The chain combines TRBV10-3 with TRBJ2-5; D is unclear. Trimming shortened V by 3 bases and J by 5 bases, and 13 bases separated the two germline ends. The CDR3 extends over 14 amino acids. Germline V gives CDR1 ENHRY, CDR2 SYGVKD. Written as DNA, the CDR3 is TGTGCCATCAGTGAAAGTAGATTTGGGGAGACCCAGTACTTC. Its translation is CAISESRFGETQYF.

The chain joins TRBV6-6 to TRBJ1-2; TRBD1 agrees at 10 bases. CDR1 and CDR2 from the germline V gene are MNHNY and SVGAGI (reference sequence). With 5 bases clipped from V and 2 bases from J, the junction kept 5 bases outside the gene matches. This CDR3 has 15 residues. The CDR3: CASSRTGQGNYGYTF. CDR3 sequence (DNA): TGTGCCAGCAGTAGAACGGGACAGGGGAACTATGGCTACACCTTC.

The gene calls are TRBV7-9 and TRBJ2-1; D may match TRBD1 or TRBD2 (5 bases each). Germline V CDR1 and CDR2: SEHNR, FQNEAQ (reference sequence). The CDR3 consists of 16 residues. V lost 0 bases to trimming and J lost 0 bases, with 9 bases between them. The CDR3 DNA follows: TGTGCCAGCAGCTTAGCGGGACGGAGCTCCTACAATGAGCAGTTCTTC. It specifies CASSLAGRSSYNEQFF. The full variable domain, its missing parts supplied by reference TRBV7-9 and TRBJ2-1, is DTGVSQNPRHKITKRGQNVTFRCDPISEHNRLYWYRQTLGQGPEFLTYFQNEAQLEKSRLLSDRFSAERPKGSFSTLEIQRTEQGDSAMYLCASSLAGRSSYNEQFFGPGTRLTVL.

This rearrangement joins TRBV6-6 to TRBJ1-2, with 12 bases identical to TRBD1. The CDR3 spans 16 residues. The germline gives CDR1 MNHNY, CDR2 SVGAGI (reference sequence). With V trimmed by 4 bases and J by 8 bases, 11 bases remained unmatched. The CDR3 DNA sequence: TGTGCCAGCAGTTCCACCCCGGGACAGGGGGCTCGCGGCTACACCTTC. This codes for CASSSTPGQGARGYTF.

The chain joins TRBV6-1 to TRBJ1-6, with D perhaps matching TRBD1 (6 bases). The CDR3 extends over 17 amino acids. The germline V gene has CDR1 MNHNS and CDR2 SASEGT. The germline V and J ends were trimmed by 1 base and 4 bases, with 14 bases remaining between them. The DNA for the CDR3 is TGTGCCAGCAGTGAAGGAAGGGCAGGGGTTTATAATTCACCCCTCCACTTT. It codes for CASSEGRAGVYNSPLHF.

The chain carries TRBV18 and TRBJ2-4, with D maybe TRBD2 (5 bases). The length of the CDR3 is 17 residues. Per the germline V gene, CDR1 is KGHSH and CDR2 is LQKENI. Deletions cut 4 bases from V and 2 bases from J, with 18 bases between. CDR3 nucleotide sequence: TGTGCCAGCTCACTGGGGTGGGGAGCGTCCACCAAAAACATTCAGTACTTC. As protein: CASSLGWGASTKNIQYF.

The chain has TRBV7-2 and TRBJ2-7, with D possibly being TRBD1 (6 bases). V gave up 1 base and J gave up 3 bases, with 10 bases separating them. The germline gives CDR1 SGHTA, CDR2 FQGNSA. The CDR3 is 14 amino acids. CDR3 protein: CASSLGDIRYEQYF. For the CDR3, the DNA is TGTGCCAGCAGCTTAGGGGACATACGCTACGAGCAGTACTTC.

V usage is TRBV7-9 and J usage is TRBJ2-2; D unclear. From germline, CDR1 is SEHNR and CDR2 FQNEAQ (reference sequence). V gave up 5 bases and J gave up 0 bases, with 10 bases separating them. This CDR3 spans 15 amino acids. CDR3 protein: CASSLDGSNTGELFF. CDR3 DNA sequence: TGTGCCAGCAGCCTAGACGGATCGAACACCGGGGAGCTGTTTTTT.

The chain employs TRBV28 and TRBJ2-1; 7 bases match TRBD1. Germline V gene sequence: CDR1 MDHEN, CDR2 SYDVKM. This CDR3 is built from 18 residues. With V trimmed by 6 bases and J by 7 bases, 21 bases remained unmatched. The CDR3 DNA reads TGTGCCAGCAGCTATCGGACAGGCCGCCGCCTTACGTCAAATGAGCAGTTCTTC. Its translation: CASSYRTGRRLTSNEQFF.